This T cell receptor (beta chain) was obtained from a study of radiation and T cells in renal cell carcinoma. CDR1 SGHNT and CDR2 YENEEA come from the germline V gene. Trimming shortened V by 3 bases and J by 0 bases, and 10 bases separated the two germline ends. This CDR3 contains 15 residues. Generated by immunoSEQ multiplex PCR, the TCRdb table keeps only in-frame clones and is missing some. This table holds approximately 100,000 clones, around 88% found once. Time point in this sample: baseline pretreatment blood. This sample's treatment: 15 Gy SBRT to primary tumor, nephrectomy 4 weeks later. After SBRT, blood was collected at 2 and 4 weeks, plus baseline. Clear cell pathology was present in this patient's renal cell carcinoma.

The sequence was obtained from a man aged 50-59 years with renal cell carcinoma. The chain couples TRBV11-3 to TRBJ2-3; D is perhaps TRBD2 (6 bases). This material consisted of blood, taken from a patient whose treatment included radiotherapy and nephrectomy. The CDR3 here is CASSLGRGSTDTQYF. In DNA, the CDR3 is TGTGCCAGCAGCTTGGGGCGGGGTAGCACAGATACGCAGTATTTT.